One and the same sample provided the 18 T cell receptor beta chains below, sequenced in a study of cytomegalovirus exposure and HLA in healthy donors. PCR amplification relied on 60 Vbeta primers (plus 13 Jbeta primers). TCRdb keeps only in-frame clones here, not all; method: immunoSEQ multiplex PCR. The sample includes about 160,000 clones, roughly 79% of them seen just once. The sample was PBMCs. Receptors were obtained from a man aged 25-45 years in good health and CMV-seronegative.

The CDR3 nucleotides are TGTGCCAGCAGCGTAGCTTGGGCTACGGGGGCCGGGGAGCTGTTTTTT. This translates into CASSVAWATGAGELFF. The chain has TRBV9 and TRBJ2-2; D is possibly TRBD2 (6 bases). Germline V gene lookup returns CDR1 SGDLS and CDR2 YYNGEE. The CDR3 spans 16 residues. Trimming pared 0 bases from V and 6 bases from J, leaving 15 bases between.

The gene calls are TRBV15 and TRBJ2-7; D is possibly TRBD1 (6 bases). The germline gives CDR1 LNHNV, CDR2 YYDKDF (reference sequence). V gave up 4 bases and J gave up 4 bases, with 17 bases separating them. The CDR3 consists of 15 residues. CDR3 nucleotides: TGTGCCACCAGCACCCCGGAAAGGGGGTTATACGAGCAGTACTTC. This translates into CATSTPERGLYEQYF.

This clone was observed once. This rearrangement joins TRBV7-2 to TRBJ2-4; weak D call: TRBD1 (6 bases). The V gene lost 0 bases and the J gene lost 6 bases, with 12 bases spanning the gap. Germline CDR1 is SGHTA and CDR2 is FQGNSA. The CDR3 is 15 amino acids. The CDR3 loop reads CASSLARTDGNIQYF. CDR3 DNA: TGTGCCAGCAGCTTAGCCCGGACAGATGGAAACATTCAGTACTTC. Full variable domain (rest looked up from reference TRBV7-2 and TRBJ2-4): GAGVSQSPSNKVTEKGKDVELRCDPISGHTALYWYRQSLGQGLEFLIYFQGNSAPDKSGLPSDRFSAERTGGSVSTLTIQRTQQEDSAVYLCASSLARTDGNIQYFGAGTRLSVL.

This clone was counted a few times. The chain is built from TRBV2 and TRBJ2-5; 8 bases align to TRBD2. The assigned J gene may be wrong: the sequence end matches TRBJ2-7 better. CDR3 length: 14 amino acids. CDR1 SNHLY and CDR2 FYNNEI come from the germline V gene. Written as DNA, the CDR3 is TGTGCCAGCACCTCCACCGGGAGGGTCGGCGAGCAGTACTTC. Translation gives CASTSTGRVGEQYF.

This clone occurred once. J is TRBJ1-1 and V is TRBV5-6, with 10 nucleotides matching TRBD1. The CDR3 contains 16 residues. Per germline, CDR1 SGHDT and CDR2 YYEEEE. With 4 bases clipped from V and 0 bases from J, the junction kept 6 bases outside the gene matches. As DNA, the CDR3 is TGTGCCAGCAGCCTCCCCGGGACAGGGGTGAACACTGAAGCTTTCTTT. It is translated as CASSLPGTGVNTEAFF. Full variable domain (missing parts from reference TRBV5-6 and TRBJ1-1): DAGVTQSPTHLIKTRGQQVTLRCSPKSGHDTVSWYQQALGQGPQFIFQYYEEEERQRGNFPDRFSGHQFPNYSSELNVNALLLGDSALYLCASSLPGTGVNTEAFFGQGTRLTVV.

The chain recombines TRBV5-1 with TRBJ2-4; D not resolved. The CDR3 has 14 amino acids. Deletions cut 4 bases from V and 3 bases from J, with 11 bases between. Germline assignment: CDR1 SGHRS and CDR2 YFSETQ. CDR3 sequence reads: CASSPTVNKNIQYF. The DNA of the CDR3 is TGCGCCAGCAGCCCTACAGTAAACAAAAACATTCAGTACTTC.

The chain has TRBV9 and TRBJ2-1; TRBD2 agrees at 7 bases. This CDR3 comprises 15 residues. Germline V gene data show CDR1 as SGDLS and CDR2 as YYNGEE. Trimming cost V 2 bases and J 6 bases; bases outside gene matches: 8. The CDR3 here is CASSVVAGAPNEQFF. The DNA of the CDR3 is TGTGCCAGCAGCGTCGTCGCGGGAGCCCCCAATGAGCAGTTCTTC.

The chain employs TRBV11-2 and TRBJ2-6, with a tentative D call TRBD1 (6 bases). Trimming removed 5 bases at V and 1 base at J, with 9 bases between. The germline V gene encodes CDR1 SGHAT and CDR2 FQNNGV. This CDR3 has 15 residues. CDR3 sequence (DNA): TGTGCCAGCAGCAAACAGGGTTCTGGGGCCAACGTCCTGACTTTC. This encodes CASSKQGSGANVLTF.

This clone was observed a few times. The chain recombines TRBV27 with TRBJ2-7; D is unclear. Germline lookup yields CDR1 MNHEY and CDR2 SMNVEV (reference sequence). The CDR3 has 15 amino acids. V lost 5 bases to trimming and J lost 1 base, with 15 bases between them. The CDR3 nucleotides read TGTGCCAGCAGTACTACGCCGTTCCCTTCCTACGAGCAGTACTTC. It encodes CASSTTPFPSYEQYF.

The V gene is TRBV5-1, the J gene TRBJ2-7; tentative D call: TRBD1 (7 bases). Germline V CDR1 and CDR2: SGHRS, YFSETQ. With 1 base removed from V and 5 bases from J, the gap between germline ends came to 10 bases. CDR3 length equals 13 residues. DNA for the CDR3: TGCGCCAGCAGCTTGCAGGGGGGTGACGAGCAGTACTTC. Translated: CASSLQGGDEQYF.

The chain carries TRBV4-1 and TRBJ2-5; 8 nucleotides line up with TRBD2. Germline V lookup: CDR1 MGHRA, CDR2 YSYEKL. V lost 3 bases, J lost 4 bases, and 4 bases stayed unmatched. CDR3 length equals 14 residues. The chain's CDR3 is CASSHGAGGETQYF. The CDR3 DNA is TGCGCCAGCAGCCATGGGGCGGGAGGAGAGACCCAGTACTTC.

This chain uses TRBV6-5 with TRBJ1-1, with 7 positions matching TRBD1. This CDR3 is 12 amino acids long. CDR1 MNHEY and CDR2 SVGAGI come from the germline V gene. The junction had 8 bases not matched to a gene; V was cut back by 5 bases and J by 11 bases. The CDR3 nucleotides are TGTGCCAGCAGTAAACGACAGGGCGAGGCTTTCTTT. Amino acids: CASSKRQGEAFF.

This clone has a single count. This chain uses TRBV28 with TRBJ2-2; D is unresolved. V shed 10 bases and J shed 7 bases, with 13 bases lying between them. The CDR3 totals 12 residues. Germline CDR1 is MDHEN and CDR2 is SYDVKM. The CDR3: CATLFEDGELFF. The CDR3 coding sequence is TGTGCCACCCTGTTCGAGGACGGGGAGCTGTTTTTT.

This clone was seen just once. The chain recombines TRBV28 with TRBJ1-1; tentative D call: TRBD1 (6 bases). This CDR3 comprises 14 residues. Deletions cut 7 bases from V and 7 bases from J, with 19 bases between. Germline CDR1 reads MDHEN; CDR2 reads SYDVKM. The CDR3 DNA reads TGTGCCAGCACCCCACAGGGCCCGCCCTTTGAAGCTTTCTTT. It is translated as CASTPQGPPFEAFF.

This chain joins TRBV5-1 and TRBJ2-3, with TRBD1 matching 7 bases. V dropped 3 bases and J dropped 2; count of bases not matched to a gene: 6. Germline assignment: CDR1 SGHRS and CDR2 YFSETQ. The CDR3 contains 15 residues. The CDR3 loop reads CASSYRTGDTDTQYF. The DNA of the CDR3 is TGCGCCAGCAGCTACCGGACAGGCGACACAGATACGCAGTATTTT.

About this clone: Mismatch with germline at one junction end may stem from a read error. The chain joins TRBV10-3 to TRBJ1-5; 7 bases are a match to TRBD1. The CDR3 is 18 residues long. The germline V gene encodes CDR1 ENHRY and CDR2 SYGVKD. Written as DNA, the CDR3 is TGTGCCAGCAGTTCCCCGGGACAGCCCAATTATAGCAATCAGCCCCAGCATTTT. Protein sequence: CASSSPGQPNYSNQPQHF.

This chain connects TRBV5-1 to TRBJ2-3; 7 positions match TRBD2. V was pared by 4 bases and J by 0 bases, with 11 bases of the junction left unmatched. CDR1 is SGHRS, CDR2 YFSETQ, per germline. The CDR3 sequence is 17 residues long. The CDR3 DNA reads TGCGCCAGCAGCGAAACTATGACTAGCCCTAGCACAGATACGCAGTATTTT. Its protein product is CASSETMTSPSTDTQYF.

This clone was counted once. The chain combines TRBV5-6 with TRBJ1-2; tentatively, D is TRBD1 (6 bases). V was clipped by 8 bases and J by 3 bases, with 20 bases between them. Germline CDR1 is SGHDT and CDR2 is YYEEEE. CDR3 length equals 15 residues. The CDR3 reads CARNLVQGRDYGYTF. The CDR3 DNA is TGTGCCAGAAACCTAGTACAGGGTCGGGACTATGGCTACACCTTC.